The 10 T cell receptor beta chains listed next were all sequenced from one sample in a study of cytomegalovirus exposure and HLA in healthy donors. The table came from immunoSEQ multiplex PCR; TCRdb's copy has only in-frame clones and leaves some out. The sample comprises some 73,000 clones, around nine tenths of which are singletons, and 3.5% to 4.5% rests with the top ten. The sample consisted of PBMCs. These receptor sequences come from a woman aged 18-30 years in good health and CMV-seropositive.

In its sample, this clone was seen a few times. For the CDR3, the DNA is TGCGCCAGCAGCCTCAGGGGGCCTAATTCACCCCTCCACTTT. Translated, it gives CASSLRGPNSPLHF. The chain combines TRBV5-1 with TRBJ1-6; 8 bases are shared with TRBD1. Germline V gene sequence: CDR1 SGHRS, CDR2 YFSETQ. With 4 bases clipped from V and 6 bases from J, the junction kept 3 bases outside the gene matches. The CDR3 contains 14 residues.

The chain recombines TRBV18 with TRBJ1-1, with TRBD1 matching over 7 bases. V shed 4 bases, J shed 4 bases, and the junction held 3 bases outside the gene matches. CDR3 length: 13 residues. Germline V CDR1 and CDR2: KGHSH, LQKENI. The DNA for the CDR3 is TGTGCCAGCTCACAGACAGGGCGCACTGAAGCTTTCTTT. Encoded protein: CASSQTGRTEAFF.

The chain has TRBV5-3 and TRBJ1-1; 9 bases match TRBD1. TRBV5-3 is noted as an ORF with a role that remains uncertain. V dropped 2 bases and J dropped 5; count of bases not matched to a gene: 4. CDR3 length: 14 residues. The CDR3 protein is CARSFGQGRTEAFF. The CDR3 nucleotides read TGTGCCAGAAGCTTTGGACAGGGGAGAACTGAAGCTTTCTTT.

The V call is TRBV10-3, the J call TRBJ2-5, with a weak D call TRBD2 (5 bases). The germline CDR1 and CDR2 sequences are ENHRY and SYGVKD. The CDR3 length is 13 residues. Trimming left V 10 bases short and J 2 bases short, with 14 bases between. CDR3 sequence (DNA): TGTGCCAGCCAGGACCCGGGGCAAGAGACCCAGTACTTC. Amino acid sequence: CASQDPGQETQYF.

The V call is TRBV27, the J call TRBJ2-5; a weak D match, TRBD1 (6 bases). V was shortened by 1 base and J by 2 bases, with 11 bases between the two germline ends. The length of the CDR3 is 15 residues. Per germline, CDR1 MNHEY and CDR2 SMNVEV (reference sequence). The CDR3, as DNA: TGTGCCAGCAGTTTATTGGGCAGGGGACAAGAGACCCAGTACTTC. Translated: CASSLLGRGQETQYF.

This clone was found once. The chain employs TRBV10-3 and TRBJ2-7; tentative D call: TRBD2 (6 bases). V was clipped by 4 bases and J by 1 base, with 14 bases between them. CDR1 and CDR2 from the germline V gene are ENHRY and SYGVKD. This CDR3 contains 15 residues. CDR3 sequence: CAISGAETRSYEQYF. The CDR3 bases are TGTGCCATCAGTGGTGCTGAGACTAGGTCCTACGAGCAGTACTTC.

The V gene is TRBV10-3, the J gene TRBJ1-5; maybe TRBD1 (6 bases). V was trimmed by 1 base and J by 5 bases, leaving 18 bases between them. Per the germline V gene, CDR1 is ENHRY and CDR2 is SYGVKD. CDR3 length equals 17 residues. CDR3 in amino acids: CAISELGTGPGDQPQHF. For the CDR3, the DNA is TGTGCCATCAGTGAGTTAGGCACAGGGCCTGGAGATCAGCCCCAGCATTTT.

The count of this clone is one. V usage is TRBV7-2 and J usage is TRBJ2-7; 9 positions match TRBD2. J gave up 3 bases and V 5 bases, and 8 bases lay outside the gene matches. CDR1 and CDR2 (germline): SGHTA, FQGNSA. The CDR3 has 15 amino acids. CDR3 region: CASSRSSGSHYEQYF. Written as DNA, the CDR3 is TGTGCCAGCAGCCGGAGTAGCGGGAGTCACTACGAGCAGTACTTC.

The chain combines TRBV5-4 with TRBJ1-6, with D perhaps TRBD1 (5 bases). V was trimmed by 0 bases and J by 5 bases, leaving 9 bases between them. Germline V gene lookup returns CDR1 SGHNT and CDR2 YYREEE (reference sequence). The CDR3 length is 15 residues. Here the CDR3 reads CASSLAGRDNSPLHF. Here the CDR3 DNA reads TGTGCCAGCAGCTTGGCTGGCAGGGATAATTCACCCCTCCACTTT. The whole variable domain, remainder taken from reference TRBV5-4 and TRBJ1-6, is ETGVTQSPTHLIKTRGQQVTLRCSSQSGHNTVSWYQQALGQGPQFIFQYYREEENGRGNFPPRFSGLQFPNYSSELNVNALELDDSALYLCASSLAGRDNSPLHFGNGTRLTVT.

This clone is categorized as medium-sized. J is TRBJ2-3 and V is TRBV6-4; a weak D match, TRBD2 (6 bases). The CDR3 runs to 13 residues. V was trimmed by 5 bases and J by 0 bases, leaving 6 bases between them. The germline V gene has CDR1 MRHNA and CDR2 SNTAGT. The CDR3 DNA sequence: TGTGCCAGCAGTAGCGGGAGCACAGATACGCAGTATTTT. Translation: CASSSGSTDTQYF.